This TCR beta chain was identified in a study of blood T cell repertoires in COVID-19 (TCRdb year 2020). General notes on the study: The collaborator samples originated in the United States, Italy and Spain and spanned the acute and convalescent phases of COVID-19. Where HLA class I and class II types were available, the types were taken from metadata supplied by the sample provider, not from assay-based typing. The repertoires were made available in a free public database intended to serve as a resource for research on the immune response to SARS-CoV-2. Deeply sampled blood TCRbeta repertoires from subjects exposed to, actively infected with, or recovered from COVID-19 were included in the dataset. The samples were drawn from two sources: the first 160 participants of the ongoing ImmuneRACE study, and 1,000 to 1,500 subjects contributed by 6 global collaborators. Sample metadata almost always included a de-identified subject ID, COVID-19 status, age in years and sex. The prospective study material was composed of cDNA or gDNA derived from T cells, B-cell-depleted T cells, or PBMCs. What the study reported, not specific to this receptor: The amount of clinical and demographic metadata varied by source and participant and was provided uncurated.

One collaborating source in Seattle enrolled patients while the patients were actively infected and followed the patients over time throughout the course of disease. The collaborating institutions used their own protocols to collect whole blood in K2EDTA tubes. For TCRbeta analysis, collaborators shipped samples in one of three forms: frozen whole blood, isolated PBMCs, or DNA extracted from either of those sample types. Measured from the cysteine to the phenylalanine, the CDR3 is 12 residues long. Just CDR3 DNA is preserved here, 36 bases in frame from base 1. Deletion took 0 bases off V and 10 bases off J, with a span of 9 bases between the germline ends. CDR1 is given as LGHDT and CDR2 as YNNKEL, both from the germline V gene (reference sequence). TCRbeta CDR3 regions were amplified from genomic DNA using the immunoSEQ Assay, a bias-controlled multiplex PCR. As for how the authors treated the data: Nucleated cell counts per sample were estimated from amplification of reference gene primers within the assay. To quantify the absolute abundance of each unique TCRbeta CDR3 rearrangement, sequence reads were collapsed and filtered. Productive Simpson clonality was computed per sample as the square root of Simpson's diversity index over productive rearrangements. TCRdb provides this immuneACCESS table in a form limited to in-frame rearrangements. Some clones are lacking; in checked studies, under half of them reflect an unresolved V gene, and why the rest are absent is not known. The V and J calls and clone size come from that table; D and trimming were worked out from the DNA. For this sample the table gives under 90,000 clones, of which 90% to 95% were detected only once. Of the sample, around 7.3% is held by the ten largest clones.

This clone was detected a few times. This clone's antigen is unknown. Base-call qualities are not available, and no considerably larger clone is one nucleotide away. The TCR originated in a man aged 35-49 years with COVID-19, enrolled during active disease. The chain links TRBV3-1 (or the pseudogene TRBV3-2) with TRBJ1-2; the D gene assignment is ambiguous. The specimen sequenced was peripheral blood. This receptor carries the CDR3 CASSQDTEDYTF. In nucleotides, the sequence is TGTGCCAGCAGCCAAGACACGGAGGACTACACCTTC.